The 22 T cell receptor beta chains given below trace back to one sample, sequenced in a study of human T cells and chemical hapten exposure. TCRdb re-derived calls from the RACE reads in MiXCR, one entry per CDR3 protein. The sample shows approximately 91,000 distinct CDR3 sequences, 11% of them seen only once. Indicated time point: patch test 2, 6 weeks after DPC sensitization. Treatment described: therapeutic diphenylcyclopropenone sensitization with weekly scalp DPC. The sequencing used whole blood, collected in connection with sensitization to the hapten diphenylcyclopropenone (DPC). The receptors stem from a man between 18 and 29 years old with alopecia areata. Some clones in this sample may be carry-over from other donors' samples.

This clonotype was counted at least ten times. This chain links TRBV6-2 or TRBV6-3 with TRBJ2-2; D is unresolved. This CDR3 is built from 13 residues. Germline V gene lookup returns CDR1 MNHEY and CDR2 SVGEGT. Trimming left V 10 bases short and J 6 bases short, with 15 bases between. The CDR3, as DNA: TGTGCCATCGCAAGAACTCAGGCCGGGGAGCTGTTTTTT. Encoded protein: CAIARTQAGELFF.

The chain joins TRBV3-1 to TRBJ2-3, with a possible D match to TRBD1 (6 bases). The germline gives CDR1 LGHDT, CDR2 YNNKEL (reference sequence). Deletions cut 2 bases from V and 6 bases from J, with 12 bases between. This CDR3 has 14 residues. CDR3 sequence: CASSQNREPDTQYF. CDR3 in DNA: TGTGCCAGCAGCCAAAACAGGGAGCCGGATACGCAGTATTTT.

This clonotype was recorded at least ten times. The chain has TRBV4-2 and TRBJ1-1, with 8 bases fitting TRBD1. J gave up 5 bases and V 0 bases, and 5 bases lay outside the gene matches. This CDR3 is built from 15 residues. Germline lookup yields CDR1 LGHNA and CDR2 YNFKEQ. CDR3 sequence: CASSQDWTGRTEAFF. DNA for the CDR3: TGTGCCAGCAGCCAAGATTGGACAGGGCGGACTGAAGCTTTCTTT.

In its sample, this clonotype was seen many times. CDR3 loop: CASRPEEGFYNSPLHF. CDR3 nucleotide sequence: TGTGCCAGCAGACCGGAGGAGGGTTTCTATAATTCACCCCTCCACTTT. This chain uses TRBV5-4 with TRBJ1-6, with D unclear. CDR1 SGHNT and CDR2 YYREEE come from the germline V gene (reference sequence). The CDR3 is 16 amino acids. V was pared by 5 bases and J by 3 bases, with 15 bases between.

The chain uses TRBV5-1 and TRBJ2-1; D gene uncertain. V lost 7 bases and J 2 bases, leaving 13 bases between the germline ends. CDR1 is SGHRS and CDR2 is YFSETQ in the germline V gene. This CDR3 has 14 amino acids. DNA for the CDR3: TGCGCCAGCGGGCGGTCTAGGGCCTACAATGAGCAGTTCTTC. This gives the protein CASGRSRAYNEQFF.

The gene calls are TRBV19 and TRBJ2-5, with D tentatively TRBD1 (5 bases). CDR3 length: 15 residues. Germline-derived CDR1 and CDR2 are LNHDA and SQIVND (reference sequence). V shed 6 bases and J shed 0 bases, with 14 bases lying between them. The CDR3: CASSQVTGNQETQYF. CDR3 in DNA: TGTGCCAGTAGCCAAGTAACAGGAAACCAAGAGACCCAGTACTTC. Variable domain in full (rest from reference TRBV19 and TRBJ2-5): DGGITQSPKYLFRKEGQNVTLSCEQNLNHDAMYWYRQDPGQGLRLIYYSQIVNDFQKGDIAEGYSVSREKKESFPLTVTSAQKNPTAFYLCASSQVTGNQETQYFGPGTRLLVL.

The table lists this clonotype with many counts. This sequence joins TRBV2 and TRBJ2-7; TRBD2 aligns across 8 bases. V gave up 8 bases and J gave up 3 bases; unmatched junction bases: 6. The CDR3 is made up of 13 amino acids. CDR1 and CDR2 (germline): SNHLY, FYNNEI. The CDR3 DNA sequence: TGTGCCAGCCGGGAGGGACTCTTCTACGAGCAGTACTTC. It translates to CASREGLFYEQYF.

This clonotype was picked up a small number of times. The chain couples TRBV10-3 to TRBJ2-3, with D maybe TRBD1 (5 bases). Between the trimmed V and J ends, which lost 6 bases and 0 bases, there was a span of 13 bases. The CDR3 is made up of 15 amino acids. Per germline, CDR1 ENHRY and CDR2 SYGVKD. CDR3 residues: CAIRARQSSTDTQYF. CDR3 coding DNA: TGTGCCATCAGGGCTCGACAGTCCAGCACAGATACGCAGTATTTT.

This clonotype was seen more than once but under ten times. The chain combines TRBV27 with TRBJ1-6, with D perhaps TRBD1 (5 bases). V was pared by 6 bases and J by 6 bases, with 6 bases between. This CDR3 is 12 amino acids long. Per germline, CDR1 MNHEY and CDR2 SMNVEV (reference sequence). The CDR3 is CASRTANSPLHF. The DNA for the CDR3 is TGTGCCAGCAGGACAGCTAATTCACCCCTCCACTTT.

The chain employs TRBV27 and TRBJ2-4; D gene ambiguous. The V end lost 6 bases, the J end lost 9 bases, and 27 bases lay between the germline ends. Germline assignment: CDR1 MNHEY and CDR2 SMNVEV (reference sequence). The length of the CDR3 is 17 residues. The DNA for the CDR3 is TGTGCCAGCAGCTTAGAGGAGATTGGGAAAAGGGAAGGCATTCAGTACTTC. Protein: CASSLEEIGKREGIQYF.

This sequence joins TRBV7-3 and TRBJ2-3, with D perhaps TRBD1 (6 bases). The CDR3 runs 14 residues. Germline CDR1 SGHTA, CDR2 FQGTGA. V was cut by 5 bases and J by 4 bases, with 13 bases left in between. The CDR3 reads CASSPRDRSDTQYF. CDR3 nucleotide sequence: TGTGCCAGCAGCCCTCGCGACAGGTCAGATACGCAGTATTTT. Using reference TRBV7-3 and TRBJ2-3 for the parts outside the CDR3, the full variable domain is GAGVSQTPSNKVTEKGKYVELRCDPISGHTALYWYRQSLGQGPEFLIYFQGTGAADDSGLPNDRFFAVRPEGSVSTLKIQRTERGDSAVYLCASSPRDRSDTQYFGPGTRLTVL.

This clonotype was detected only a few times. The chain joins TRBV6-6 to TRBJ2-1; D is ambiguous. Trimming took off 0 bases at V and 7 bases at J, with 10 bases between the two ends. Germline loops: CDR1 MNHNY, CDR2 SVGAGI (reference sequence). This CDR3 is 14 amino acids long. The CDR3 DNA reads TGTGCCAGCAGTTACTCATTGCCCGGGAATGAGCAGTTCTTC. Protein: CASSYSLPGNEQFF.

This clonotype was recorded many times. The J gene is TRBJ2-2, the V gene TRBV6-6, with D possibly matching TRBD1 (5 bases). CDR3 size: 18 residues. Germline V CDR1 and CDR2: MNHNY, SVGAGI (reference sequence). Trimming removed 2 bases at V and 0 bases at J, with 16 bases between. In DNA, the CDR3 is TGTGCCAGCAGTTACAGCCCCCTAGGACACCCGAACACCGGGGAGCTGTTTTTT. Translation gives CASSYSPLGHPNTGELFF.

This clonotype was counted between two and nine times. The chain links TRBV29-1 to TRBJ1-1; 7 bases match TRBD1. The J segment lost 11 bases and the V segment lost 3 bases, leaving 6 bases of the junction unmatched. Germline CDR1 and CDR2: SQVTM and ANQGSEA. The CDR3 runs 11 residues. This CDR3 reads CSVEGEGAAFF. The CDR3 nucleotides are TGCAGCGTTGAGGGAGAGGGGGCGGCTTTCTTT. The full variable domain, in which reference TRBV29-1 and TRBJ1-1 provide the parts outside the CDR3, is SAVISQKPSRDICQRGTSLTIQCQVDSQVTMMFWYRQQPGQSLTLIATANQGSEATYESGFVIDKFPISRPNLTFSTLTVSNMSPEDSSIYLCSVEGEGAAFFGQGTRLTVV.

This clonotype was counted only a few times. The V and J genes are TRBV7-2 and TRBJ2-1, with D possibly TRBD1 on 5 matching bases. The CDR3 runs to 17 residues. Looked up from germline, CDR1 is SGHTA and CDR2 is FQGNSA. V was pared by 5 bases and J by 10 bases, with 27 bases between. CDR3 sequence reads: CASSPPSRPGLSREQFF. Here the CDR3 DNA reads TGTGCCAGCAGCCCCCCCTCTCGACCAGGGTTAAGCCGGGAGCAGTTCTTC.

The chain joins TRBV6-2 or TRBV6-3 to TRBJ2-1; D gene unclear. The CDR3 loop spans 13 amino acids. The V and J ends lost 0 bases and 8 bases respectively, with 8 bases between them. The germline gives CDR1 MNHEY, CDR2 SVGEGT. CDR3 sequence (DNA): TGTGCCAGCAGTTACTCATGGGGTCATGAGCAGTTCTTC. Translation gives CASSYSWGHEQFF.

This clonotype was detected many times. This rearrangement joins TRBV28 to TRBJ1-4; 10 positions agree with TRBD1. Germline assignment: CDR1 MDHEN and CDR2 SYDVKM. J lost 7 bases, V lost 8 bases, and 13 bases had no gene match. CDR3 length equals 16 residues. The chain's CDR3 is CASGWDRGRRGEKLFF. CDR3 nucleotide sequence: TGTGCCAGCGGCTGGGACAGGGGAAGGCGGGGTGAAAAACTGTTTTTT.

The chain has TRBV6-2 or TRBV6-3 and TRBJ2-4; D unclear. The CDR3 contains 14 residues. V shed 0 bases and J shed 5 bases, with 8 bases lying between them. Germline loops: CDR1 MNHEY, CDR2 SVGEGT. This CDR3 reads CASSYSAAENIQYF. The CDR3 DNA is TGTGCCAGCAGTTACTCGGCGGCAGAAAACATTCAGTACTTC.

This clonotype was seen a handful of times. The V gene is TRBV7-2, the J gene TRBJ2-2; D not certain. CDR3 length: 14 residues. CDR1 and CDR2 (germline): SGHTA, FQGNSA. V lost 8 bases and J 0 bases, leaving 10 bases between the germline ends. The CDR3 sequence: CASRVWSNTGELFF. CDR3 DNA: TGTGCCAGCCGGGTTTGGTCGAACACCGGGGAGCTGTTTTTT.

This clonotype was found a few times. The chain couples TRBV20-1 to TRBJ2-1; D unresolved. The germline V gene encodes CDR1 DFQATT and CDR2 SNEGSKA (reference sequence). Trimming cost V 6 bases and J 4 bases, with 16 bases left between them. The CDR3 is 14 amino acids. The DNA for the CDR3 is TGCAGTGCCACAAGAGGCCCTGATTACAATGAGCAGTTCTTC. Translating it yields CSATRGPDYNEQFF.

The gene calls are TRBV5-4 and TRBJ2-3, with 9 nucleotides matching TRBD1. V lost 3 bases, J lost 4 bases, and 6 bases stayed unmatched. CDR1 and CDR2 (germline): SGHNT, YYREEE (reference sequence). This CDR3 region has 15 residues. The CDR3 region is CASSSRDRDADTQYF. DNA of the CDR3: TGTGCCAGCAGCTCCCGGGACAGGGACGCAGATACGCAGTATTTT.

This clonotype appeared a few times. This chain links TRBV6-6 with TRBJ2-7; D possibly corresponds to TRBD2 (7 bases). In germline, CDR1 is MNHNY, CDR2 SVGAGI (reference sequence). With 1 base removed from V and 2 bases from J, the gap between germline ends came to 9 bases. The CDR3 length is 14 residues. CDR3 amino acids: CASSYLGGAYEQYV. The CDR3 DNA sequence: TGTGCCAGCAGTTACTTAGGGGGGGCCTACGAGCAGTACGTC.